Sequencing of this T cell receptor beta chain was carried out in a study of T cells after yellow fever vaccination (dated by TCRdb to between 2018 and 2020). Looking at the study overall: The SMART-Seq v4 Ultra Low Input RNA kit was used to prepare libraries from fractions with low cell numbers. To follow T-cell clones before and after primary and booster YFV17D yellow fever vaccination, bulk TCR alpha and beta repertoires were sequenced over time. The cohort comprised two healthy male donors, one aged 18 to 30 and one aged 30 to 40 years. Bulk PBMC replicates and cell subsets were isolated from blood drawn at multiple timepoints before and after both primary and secondary immunization. On the study overall, not on this receptor specifically: Computational filtering was required because FACS-sorted repertoires could contain abundant contaminating clonotypes from the bulk population. A small fraction of clonotypes appeared in both the CD4 and CD8 compartments, likely as a result of convergent recombination. The study included only a couple of donors, which limits how far the findings can be generalized. The secondary T-cell response was weaker than the primary response but faster, peaking on day 5 instead of day 15. After the booster, most of the clones that had expanded following primary vaccination were detected again (just under 97% of CD4 and roughly 90% of CD8), which suggests that memory was broadly maintained.

Sequences DFQATT (CDR1) and SNEGSKA (CDR2) are obtained from the germline V gene (reference sequence). Trimming accounts for 2 bases at V and 7 bases at J, while the number of junction bases matched to no gene is 11. Taken from cysteine to phenylalanine, the CDR3 has 15 residues. Here the CDR3 DNA is all that survives: 45 bases in frame from base 1. A note on this clonotype: Its specific antigen is unknown. Base quality data are lacking; no much larger clone is found one base away.

This specimen's treatment or condition label, interpreted: live attenuated yellow fever vaccine strain. At every blood-draw timepoint, two biological replicates of bulk PBMCs were collected. A standard Ficoll-Paque protocol was used to isolate PBMCs from peripheral blood. TriZol was used to extract RNA from bulk PBMCs, CD4 and CD8 fractions, and dextramer-positive and dextramer-negative fractions. TCR cDNA was synthesized by 5'RACE template switching, through which a universal primer site and unique molecular identifiers were introduced. cDNA synthesis was primed from both the TCR alpha and TCR beta constant segments. Library amplification involved two PCR steps, and the second step added sample barcodes and sequencing adapters. Sequencing of libraries was performed on Illumina HiSeq 2500 (2x100 bp) or NovaSeq (2x150 bp). Per the authors' processing: MIGEC was used to demultiplex reads and collapse the reads into UMI consensus sequences, and MiXCR was used for V(D)J alignment. Vaccine-responding clonotypes were identified with edgeR using replicate PBMC samples, with FDR below 0.01 and a log2 fold change above 5 up to day 15 being required. Each bulk clonotype was labeled CD4 or CD8 based on which sequenced repertoire, CD4 or CD8, contained the clonotype at higher abundance. In TCRdb, the public reads were trimmed at Q25 with fastp and aligned with MiXCR, with productive beta chains retained. Rows are unified per CDR3 protein, each entry keeping the most common DNA and genes. These V and J calls derive from TCRdb rather than the authors' analysis. The sample table holds a few hundred thousand distinct CDR3 sequences, of which about a sixth were seen once. The ten largest clonotypes hold roughly 17% of the sample.

The chain employs TRBV20-1 and TRBJ1-1, with 9 bases matching TRBD1. The sequences come from PBMCs, collected 4 to 6 days after the first yellow fever vaccination. This sequence originates from a man between 18 and 29 years old who received the YFV17D yellow fever vaccine. The nucleotide sequence is given as TGCAGTGCTAGAAGGGACAGGGTTCGGATCGATGAAGCTTTCTTT. Its protein is CSARRDRVRIDEAFF.